The TCR beta chain described here comes from a study of radiotherapy plus CTLA-4 blockade in lung cancer. This clone was counted only a few times. The antigen is not known. Sequenced by immunoSEQ multiplex PCR; TCRdb stores in-frame clones only, minus some. Of approximately 52,000 clones detected, roughly 77% appear once; the ten largest clones hold about 2.2%. Points from the study as a whole: TCR clones originating in tumors grew in number in blood after radiotherapy plus ipilimumab. Early blood T cell clone dynamics, with interferon-beta, were reported to best predict response.

People whose metastatic non-small-cell lung cancer was chemo-refractory got focal radiation along with CTLA-4 blockade by ipilimumab. Trimming removed 3 bases from V and 8 bases from J, with 26 bases in between. CDR3 length: 17 residues. Germline CDR1 is SNHLY and CDR2 is FYNNEI. This clonotype was obtained from a human donor with non-small cell lung cancer whose response to radiotherapy plus ipilimumab could not be evaluated. Sequenced material: peripheral blood, taken from a patient treated with radiotherapy plus ipilimumab. This chain uses TRBV2 with TRBJ2-7; tentatively, D is TRBD1 (6 bases). The CDR3 sequence is CASSDGGLTTDLTQQYF. DNA of the CDR3: TGTGCCAGCAGTGATGGGGGCCTGACGACCGACCTAACACAGCAGTACTTC.